This T cell receptor (beta chain) was recovered during a study of T cell responses to AZD1222 COVID-19 vaccine. Regarding the study as a whole: With two AZD1222 doses given, Spike-specific TCR breadth and depth both rose. Only a handful of individuals given AZD1222 were seropositive at baseline. In a largely white British group with more females than males, clonal diversity was possibly underestimated.

In regard to this clone: Its specificity is not known.

Germline CDR1 is LGHNT and CDR2 is FRNRAP. V dropped 0 bases and J dropped 4; count of bases not matched to a gene: 5. CDR3 length: 15 amino acids. Generated by immunoSEQ multiplex PCR, the TCRdb table keeps only in-frame clones and is missing some. The data hold about 120,000 clones, with more than 70% observed a single time. Combined were second doses at about 4 or about 12 weeks. The sequencing used peripheral blood, collected 28 days after the second AZD1222 dose. The V and J genes are TRBV12-5 and TRBJ1-1; TRBD1 aligns across 7 bases. This receptor was obtained from an adult who received the AZD1222 COVID-19 vaccine. In DNA, the CDR3 is TGTGCTAGTGGTTTGGTCCCCGACAGGGCCACTGAAGCTTTCTTT. It specifies CASGLVPDRATEAFF. Supplemented by reference TRBV12-5 and TRBJ1-1, the full variable domain reads DARVTQTPRHKVTEMGQEVTMRCQPILGHNTVFWYRQTMMQGLELLAYFRNRAPLDDSGMPKDRFSAEMPDATLATLKIQPSEPRDSAVYFCASGLVPDRATEAFFGQGTRLTVV.